The next 14 T cell receptor beta chains were all read from a single sample in a study of blood T cell repertoires in COVID-19. TCRdb's copy holds only in-frame clones and misses some; the assay was immunoSEQ multiplex PCR. The sample contains under 50,000 clones, 79% of which appear only once. Sequencing input: peripheral blood. The receptors come from a man between 70 and 80 years old with acute or convalescent COVID-19.

As concerns this clone: A read error may account for a junction end that differs from germline. This chain connects TRBV7-2 to TRBJ2-2; maybe TRBD2 (5 bases). CDR3 size: 13 residues. In germline, CDR1 is SGHTA, CDR2 FQGNSA. The CDR3 sequence is CASSLGNAGELFF. In DNA, the CDR3 is TGTGCCAGCAGCCTCGGGAACGCCGGGGAGCTGTTTTTT.

The rearrangement joins TRBV6-6 to TRBJ2-7; 8 bases line up with TRBD2. The germline gives CDR1 MNHNY, CDR2 SVGAGI (reference sequence). The CDR3 extends over 14 amino acids. The V and J ends lost 2 bases and 5 bases, in that order; junction bases with no gene match: 5. CDR3 region: CASSYGTREDEQYF. The CDR3 region has the DNA TGTGCCAGCAGTTACGGGACTAGGGAAGACGAGCAGTACTTC.

This clone was seen more than once but under ten times. The gene calls are TRBV10-1 and TRBJ2-3; TRBD2 matches at 7 bases. This CDR3 is built from 12 residues. Germline CDR1 reads WNHNN; CDR2 reads SYGVQD (reference sequence). With V trimmed by 3 bases and J by 8 bases, 2 bases remained unmatched. CDR3 in DNA: TGCGCCAGCAGTGACTCTAGCGGTACGCAGTATTTT. Residues: CASSDSSGTQYF.

This clone was counted a single time. The chain links TRBV9 to TRBJ2-1; the D gene is possibly TRBD1 (5 bases). This CDR3 has 16 residues. Germline V lookup: CDR1 SGDLS, CDR2 YYNGEE. V was trimmed by 2 bases and J by 2 bases, leaving 14 bases between them. CDR3 amino acids: CASSVTAAVTYNEQFF. The CDR3 DNA reads TGTGCCAGCAGCGTGACAGCCGCAGTCACCTACAATGAGCAGTTCTTC.

The chain uses TRBV27 and TRBJ1-5, with unresolved D. The length of the CDR3 is 12 residues. Germline values: CDR1 MNHEY, CDR2 SMNVEV (reference sequence). V dropped 6 bases and J dropped 0 bases, with 3 bases sitting between them. The CDR3 DNA follows: TGTGCCAGCAGCCTTAGCAATCAGCCCCAGCATTTT. Protein product: CASSLSNQPQHF.

The gene calls are TRBV2 and TRBJ2-2; TRBD1 aligns across 8 bases. V gave up 6 bases and J gave up 7 bases; unmatched junction bases: 10. The CDR3 sequence is 15 residues long. The germline gives CDR1 SNHLY, CDR2 FYNNEI. The DNA for the CDR3 is TGTGCCAGCAGCCTAGATCAGGGGGCCTTCGGGGAGCTGTTTTTT. Amino acid sequence: CASSLDQGAFGELFF. The full variable domain, with the rest looked up from reference TRBV2 and TRBJ2-2, is EPEVTQTPSHQVTQMGQEVILRCVPISNHLYFYWYRQILGQKVEFLVSFYNNEISEKSEIFDDQFSVERPDGSNFTLKIRSTKLEDSAMYFCASSLDQGAFGELFFGEGSRLTVL.

The V gene is TRBV5-4, the J gene TRBJ2-2, with a possible D match to TRBD2 (5 bases). The CDR3 loop spans 14 amino acids. Trimming took off 4 bases at V and 7 bases at J, with 14 bases between the two ends. In germline, CDR1 is SGHNT, CDR2 YYREEE (reference sequence). Written as DNA, the CDR3 is TGTGCCAGCAGCGCAACTAGTAACGACGGGGAGCTGTTTTTT. Its protein product is CASSATSNDGELFF.

CDR3 coding DNA: TGTGCCAGCAGCGTAACCGGGACAGGGGCTTCACCCCTCCACTTT. Translating it yields CASSVTGTGASPLHF. This sequence joins TRBV7-2 and TRBJ1-6; TRBD1 matches at 10 bases. The trim removed 5 bases at V and 9 bases at J, leaving 7 bases unmatched. CDR3 size: 15 residues. Germline CDR1 SGHTA, CDR2 FQGNSA.

This clone was observed a few times. This chain uses TRBV6-4 with TRBJ2-3, with D maybe TRBD1 (6 bases). Per the germline V gene, CDR1 is MRHNA and CDR2 is SNTAGT. V lost 0 bases, J lost 5 bases, and 15 bases lay in between. The CDR3 is 16 residues long. CDR3 residues: CASSDSSSQGKDTQYF. The CDR3 region has the DNA TGTGCCAGCAGTGACTCGAGTAGCCAGGGGAAAGATACGCAGTATTTT.

The V and J genes are TRBV7-9 and TRBJ1-1; tentative D call: TRBD1 (5 bases). Germline V gene data show CDR1 as SEHNR and CDR2 as FQNEAQ (reference sequence). The V and J ends lost 1 base and 7 bases respectively, with 7 bases between them. The CDR3 sequence is 12 residues long. CDR3 region: CASSLGTIEAFF. The CDR3 nucleotides read TGTGCCAGCAGCTTAGGGACAATTGAAGCTTTCTTT.

This clone was observed a single time. The genes are TRBV6-5 and TRBJ2-1; 7 bases fit TRBD2. Looked up from germline, CDR1 is MNHEY and CDR2 is SVGAGI. The CDR3 totals 15 residues. With V trimmed by 6 bases and J by 5 bases, 10 bases remained unmatched. The CDR3 DNA follows: TGTGCCAGCAGGATGGTGGGAGGGCCTAACAATGAGCAGTTCTTC. Its translation is CASRMVGGPNNEQFF.

This chain links TRBV24-1 with TRBJ2-1; 10 bases are shared with TRBD2. The CDR3 totals 17 residues. The V gene's germline CDR1 is KGHDR and CDR2 SFDVKD. After removal of 3 bases from V and 8 bases from J, the junction contained 12 bases not matched to a gene. Here the CDR3 reads CATSDPKAGGLGDEQFF. The CDR3 DNA sequence: TGTGCCACCAGTGATCCCAAAGCGGGAGGGTTAGGAGATGAGCAGTTCTTC.

The chain combines TRBV7-9 with TRBJ2-2, with D maybe TRBD2 (5 bases). The CDR3 contains 14 residues. V was trimmed by 1 base and J by 8 bases, leaving 11 bases between them. Germline CDR1 SEHNR, CDR2 FQNEAQ (reference sequence). CDR3 in DNA: TGTGCCAGCAGCTTAGTTTCTAGCTCTGGGGAGCTGTTTTTT. This encodes CASSLVSSSGELFF.

The chain has TRBV29-1 and TRBJ1-2; 7 bases align to TRBD1. The length of the CDR3 is 11 residues. CDR1 and CDR2 (germline): SQVTM, ANQGSEA. J lost 7 bases, V lost 7 bases, and 6 bases had no gene match. The CDR3 nucleotides are TGCAGCGGGGAACAGGGGTCTGGCTACACCTTC. Translation: CSGEQGSGYTF.